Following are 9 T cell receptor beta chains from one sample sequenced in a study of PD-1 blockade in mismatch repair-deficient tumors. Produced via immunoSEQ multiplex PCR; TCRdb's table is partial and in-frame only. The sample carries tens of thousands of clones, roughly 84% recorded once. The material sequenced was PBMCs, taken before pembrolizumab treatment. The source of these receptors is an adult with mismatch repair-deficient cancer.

The CDR3 coding sequence is TGTGCCAGCAGTTATACTGTGAACACTGAAGCTTTCTTT. Protein product: CASSYTVNTEAFF. The chain couples TRBV6-5 to TRBJ1-1; D is uncertain. The CDR3 covers 13 residues. Germline CDR1 reads MNHEY; CDR2 reads SVGAGI. V was clipped by 3 bases and J by 0 bases, with 5 bases between them.

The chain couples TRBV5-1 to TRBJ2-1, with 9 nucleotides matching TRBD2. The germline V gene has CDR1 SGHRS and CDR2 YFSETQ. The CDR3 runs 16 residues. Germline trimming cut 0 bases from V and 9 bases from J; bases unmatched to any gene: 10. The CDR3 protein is CASSLAPSGTTGEQFF. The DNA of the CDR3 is TGCGCCAGCAGCTTGGCACCTAGCGGGACTACAGGTGAGCAGTTCTTC. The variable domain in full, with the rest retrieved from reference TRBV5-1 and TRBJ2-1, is KAGVTQTPRYLIKTRGQQVTLSCSPISGHRSVSWYQQTPGQGLQFLFEYFSETQRNKGNFPGRFSGRQFSNSRSEMNVSTLELGDSALYLCASSLAPSGTTGEQFFGPGTRLTVL.

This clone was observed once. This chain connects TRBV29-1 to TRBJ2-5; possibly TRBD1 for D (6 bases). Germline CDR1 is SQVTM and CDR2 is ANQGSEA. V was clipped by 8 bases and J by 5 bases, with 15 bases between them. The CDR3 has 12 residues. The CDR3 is CSIQVGGETQYF. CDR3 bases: TGCAGCATCCAGGTTGGGGGCGAGACCCAGTACTTC.

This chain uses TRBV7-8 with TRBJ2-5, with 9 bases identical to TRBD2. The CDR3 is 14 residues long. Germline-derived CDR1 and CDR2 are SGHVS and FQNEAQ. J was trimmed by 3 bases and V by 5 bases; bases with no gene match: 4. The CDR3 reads CASSPGLAEETQYF. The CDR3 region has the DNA TGTGCCAGCAGCCCGGGACTAGCAGAAGAGACCCAGTACTTC.

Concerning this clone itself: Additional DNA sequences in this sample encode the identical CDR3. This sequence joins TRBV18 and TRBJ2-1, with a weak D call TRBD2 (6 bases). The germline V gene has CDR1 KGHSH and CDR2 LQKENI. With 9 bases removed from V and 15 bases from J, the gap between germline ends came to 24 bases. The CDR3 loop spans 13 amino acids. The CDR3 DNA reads TGTGCCAGTTCATCGGGACTCGCCGGCGCACCGTTCTTC. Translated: CASSSGLAGAPFF.

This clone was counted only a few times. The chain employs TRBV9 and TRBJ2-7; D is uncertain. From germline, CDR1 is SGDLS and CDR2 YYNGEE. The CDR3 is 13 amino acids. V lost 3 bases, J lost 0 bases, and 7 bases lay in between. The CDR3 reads CASSAPSSYEQYF. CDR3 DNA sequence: TGTGCCAGCAGCGCTCCTAGCTCCTACGAGCAGTACTTC.

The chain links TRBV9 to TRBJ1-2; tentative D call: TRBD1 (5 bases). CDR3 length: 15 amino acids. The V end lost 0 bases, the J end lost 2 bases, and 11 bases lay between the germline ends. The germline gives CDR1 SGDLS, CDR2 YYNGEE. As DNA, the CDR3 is TGTGCCAGCAGCGTAGCTGGGCGGGGCAACTATGGCTACACCTTC. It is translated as CASSVAGRGNYGYTF.

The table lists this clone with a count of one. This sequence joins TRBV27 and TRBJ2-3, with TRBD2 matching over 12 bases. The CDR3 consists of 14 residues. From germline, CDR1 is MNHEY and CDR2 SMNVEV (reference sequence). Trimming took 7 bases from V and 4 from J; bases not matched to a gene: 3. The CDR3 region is CASMTSGSSDTQYF. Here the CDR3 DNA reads TGTGCCAGCATGACTAGCGGGAGCTCAGATACGCAGTATTTT.

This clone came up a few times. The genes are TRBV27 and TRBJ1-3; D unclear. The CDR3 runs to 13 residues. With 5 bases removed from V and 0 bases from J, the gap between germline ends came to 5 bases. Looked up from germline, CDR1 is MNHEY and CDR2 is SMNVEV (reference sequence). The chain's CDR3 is CASSPFSGNTIYF. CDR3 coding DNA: TGTGCCAGCAGTCCCTTCTCTGGAAACACCATATATTTT.